The text below deals with one T cell receptor (beta chain). Its target is not known. CDR1 MNHNS and CDR2 SASEGT come from the germline V gene. There are 14 residues in the CDR3. The V and J ends lost 5 bases and 9 bases respectively, with 14 bases between them. From RNA transcripts, TCR beta CDR3 regions were amplified. HTBI primers drove first-round RT-PCR of the TCR CDR3. TCRdb analysed the multiplex PCR reads with MiXCR anew, one entry per CDR3 protein. The repertoire includes more than 350,000 distinct CDR3 sequences, about 18% of them detected once, and about a third sits in the top ten. These data originate in a study of T cells in Graves' hyperthyroidism and ophthalmopathy. Study results and limitations: Researchers found most expanded thyroid clonotypes above 0.001 in blood as well.

This receptor was obtained from a woman aged 30 to 39 with Graves' hyperthyroidism that later progressed to Graves' ophthalmopathy. Sequencing was carried out using blood. The chain links TRBV6-1 to TRBJ1-6; D gene unclear. The CDR3 DNA follows: TGTGCCAGCAGTTTCCAGAGGGCGGGTTCACCCCTCCACTTT. It translates to CASSFQRAGSPLHF.